The 24 T cell receptor beta chains given below trace back to one sample, sequenced in a study of regulatory T cells in long-lasting Graves disease. Time point here: persistent/refractory GD, antithyroid drugs over 5 years with positive TRAb. RNA isolated from PBMCs was used to make the TCR library. In building TCR beta libraries, iRepertoire HTBI primers were used together with Arm-PCR of CDR3 regions. TCRdb reprocessed the multiplex PCR reads via MiXCR and lists one record per CDR3 protein. The table records 500,000 to 800,000 distinct CDR3 sequences, about 30% of them present only once. Specimen: peripheral blood mononuclear cells (PBMCs), collected when the disease was refractory, from a patient treated with antithyroid drugs. Every receptor here comes from a female donor with Graves disease.

This clonotype was seen only a few times. The rearrangement uses TRBV11-2 and TRBJ1-1, with 9 bases aligning to TRBD1. Germline V lookup: CDR1 SGHAT, CDR2 FQNNGV. The junction had 11 bases not matched to a gene; V was cut back by 7 bases and J by 5 bases. CDR3 length: 15 amino acids. The CDR3 protein is CASNSGDREYTEAFF. The CDR3 nucleotides read TGTGCCAGCAACTCGGGGGACAGGGAGTATACTGAAGCTTTCTTT. Full variable domain (rest looked up from reference TRBV11-2 and TRBJ1-1): EAGVAQSPRYKIIEKRQSVAFWCNPISGHATLYWYQQILGQGPKLLIQFQNNGVVDDSQLPKDRFSAERLKGVDSTLKIQPAKLEDSAVYLCASNSGDREYTEAFFGQGTRLTVV.

DNA for the CDR3: TGTGCCTGGAGTGAACATACCAACACTGAAGCTTTCTTT. Protein: CAWSEHTNTEAFF. The chain joins TRBV30 to TRBJ1-1; no clear D. Germline V CDR1 and CDR2: GTSNPN, SVGIG (reference sequence). The CDR3 spans 13 residues. Trimming removed 1 base at V and 2 bases at J, with 8 bases between.

This clonotype has at least ten counts. The chain joins TRBV9 to TRBJ2-5; perhaps D is TRBD1 or TRBD2 (5 bases each). This CDR3 spans 14 amino acids. The germline CDR1 and CDR2 sequences are SGDLS and YYNGEE. V dropped 4 bases and J dropped 1 base, with 11 bases sitting between them. The CDR3 DNA reads as TGTGCCAGCAGCCCCCCCGGGGCCCAAGAGACCCAGTACTTC. Translation: CASSPPGAQETQYF.

The rearrangement joins TRBV12-3 or TRBV12-4 to TRBJ1-2, with D perhaps matching TRBD1 (6 bases). Trimming left V 3 bases short and J 7 bases short, with 15 bases between. This CDR3 has 14 residues. The CDR3 reads CASSFRGGHSGYTF. In DNA form, the CDR3 reads TGTGCCAGCAGTTTTAGGGGGGGGCATAGTGGCTACACCTTC.

This clonotype was recorded a few times. The chain links TRBV5-5 to TRBJ2-5; 8 bases match TRBD2. This CDR3 is built from 15 residues. Unmatched junction bases numbered 7, after V lost 4 bases and J lost 2 bases. From germline, CDR1 is SGHKS and CDR2 YYEKEE (reference sequence). Here the CDR3 DNA reads TGTGCCAGCAGCCCGCACGGACTAGCTCAAGAGACCCAGTACTTC. Its protein product is CASSPHGLAQETQYF.

The chain carries TRBV5-1 and TRBJ2-4; 7 bases fit TRBD1. The V and J ends lost 3 bases and 4 bases, in that order; junction bases with no gene match: 4. The germline gives CDR1 SGHRS, CDR2 YFSETQ. The CDR3 extends over 14 amino acids. CDR3 bases: TGCGCCAGCAGCTGGTCACAGGGGAAAAACATTCAGTACTTC. Translation gives CASSWSQGKNIQYF.

This clonotype appeared a few times. The chain joins TRBV27 to TRBJ1-4; D call uncertain. The CDR3 runs to 14 residues. Between the trimmed V and J ends, which lost 1 base and 5 bases, there was a span of 8 bases. Germline V lookup: CDR1 MNHEY, CDR2 SMNVEV (reference sequence). The CDR3 loop is CASSLLGPNEKLFF. CDR3 coding DNA: TGTGCCAGCAGTTTATTAGGTCCGAATGAAAAACTGTTTTTT.

This clonotype was counted between two and nine times. The gene calls are TRBV24-1 and TRBJ2-5; 8 bases are shared with TRBD1. Trimming removed 2 bases from V and 1 base from J; junction bases left unmatched: 8. This CDR3 has 17 amino acids. Germline V gene data show CDR1 as KGHDR and CDR2 as SFDVKD. CDR3 region: CATSDWGGGQGQETQYF. The CDR3 DNA is TGTGCCACCAGTGATTGGGGAGGCGGACAGGGCCAAGAGACCCAGTACTTC.

On this clonotype: A junction end diverges from the germline sequence, so it may reflect a read error. CDR3 nucleotides: TGCGCCAGCAGCCCGGACGTAGTGAACACTGAAGCTTTCTTT. Protein: CASSPDVVNTEAFF. V and J are TRBV7-9 and TRBJ1-1; D gene ambiguous. This CDR3 is 14 amino acids long. Germline V gene data show CDR1 as SEHNR and CDR2 as FQNEAQ (reference sequence). Supplemented by reference TRBV7-9 and TRBJ1-1, the full variable domain reads DTGVSQNPRHKITKRGQNVTFRCDPISEHNRLYWYRQTLGQGPEFLTYFQNEAQLEKSRLLSDRFSAERPKGSFSTLEIQRTEQGDSAMYLCASSPDVVNTEAFFGQGTRLTVV.

The chain carries TRBV20-1 and TRBJ1-6; no clear D. The V gene lost 1 base and the J gene lost 7 bases, with 20 bases spanning the gap. From germline, CDR1 is DFQATT and CDR2 SNEGSKA (reference sequence). The CDR3 length is 17 residues. The CDR3 DNA follows: TGCAGTGCTAGAGCCCGGCTGGAGGCGCCCCACAATTCACCCCTCCACTTT. Translation gives CSARARLEAPHNSPLHF.

V is TRBV19 and J is TRBJ1-1; maybe TRBD1 (6 bases). V was cut by 6 bases and J by 0 bases, with 11 bases left in between. Germline CDR1 and CDR2: LNHDA and SQIVND (reference sequence). The CDR3 is 14 amino acids. The CDR3: CASSHRALNTEAFF. As DNA, the CDR3 is TGTGCCAGTAGCCACAGGGCCTTGAACACTGAAGCTTTCTTT.

This clonotype came up a few times. This sequence joins TRBV7-3 and TRBJ2-5; 7 bases are a match to TRBD1. V was clipped by 3 bases and J by 0 bases; unmatched bases: 4. CDR1 and CDR2 from the germline V gene are SGHTA and FQGTGA. The CDR3 is 15 residues long. The CDR3 sequence is CASSFGRGYQETQYF. The CDR3 DNA follows: TGTGCCAGCAGCTTCGGCAGGGGGTACCAAGAGACCCAGTACTTC.

This clonotype came up once. A much larger clone differs by one base, so this may be a read error. The CDR3 DNA is TGTGCCAGCAGCCAGAAGACAGGGGGCCCTGGAAACACCATATATTTT. Amino acids: CASSQKTGGPGNTIYF. J is TRBJ1-3 and V is TRBV3-1; the match to TRBD1 covers 10 bases. J was trimmed by 2 bases and V by 3 bases; bases with no gene match: 4. This CDR3 has 16 amino acids. Germline V lookup: CDR1 LGHDT, CDR2 YNNKEL (reference sequence).

V usage is TRBV10-2 and J usage is TRBJ1-1, with D possibly being TRBD1 (6 bases). Germline-derived CDR1 and CDR2 are WSHSY and SAAADI. The CDR3 contains 13 residues. V lost 3 bases and J lost 6, with 11 bases in between. The DNA for the CDR3 is TGCGCCAGCAGTGAACCAGGGGAAGCTGAAGCTTTCTTT. It is translated as CASSEPGEAEAFF.

The chain has TRBV3-1 and TRBJ2-5, with 9 bases aligning to TRBD2. The ends lost 4 bases at V and 5 bases at J; junction bases unmatched: 17. The CDR3 sequence is 18 residues long. Germline V gene data show CDR1 as LGHDT and CDR2 as YNNKEL (reference sequence). As DNA, the CDR3 is TGTGCCAGCAGCCGTCCCCAAGGGGGCGGGAGGGCCTCGGAGACCCAGTACTTC. Encoded protein: CASSRPQGGGRASETQYF.

This chain uses TRBV15 with TRBJ2-7; D gene unclear. CDR3 length: 15 residues. Trimming removed 0 bases at V and 3 bases at J, with 12 bases between. Germline values: CDR1 LNHNV, CDR2 YYDKDF (reference sequence). CDR3 coding DNA: TGTGCCACCAGCAGAGATGGAGAGATCCGCTACGAGCAGTACTTC. This codes for CATSRDGEIRYEQYF.

CDR3 sequence (DNA): TGTGCCAGCAGCTTAGATGGAGCGGGGAGGGTCGAGACCCAGTACTTC. Its protein is CASSLDGAGRVETQYF. The V call is TRBV11-2, the J call TRBJ2-5; the match to TRBD2 covers 7 bases. V gave up 0 bases and J gave up 5 bases; unmatched junction bases: 9. CDR1 SGHAT and CDR2 FQNNGV come from the germline V gene. This CDR3 comprises 16 residues. Full variable domain (missing parts from reference TRBV11-2 and TRBJ2-5): EAGVAQSPRYKIIEKRQSVAFWCNPISGHATLYWYQQILGQGPKLLIQFQNNGVVDDSQLPKDRFSAERLKGVDSTLKIQPAKLEDSAVYLCASSLDGAGRVETQYFGPGTRLLVL.

This clonotype was found a few times. V is TRBV7-2 and J is TRBJ1-5; TRBD1 is a possible D gene (5 bases). V lost 5 bases and J 2 bases, leaving 19 bases between the germline ends. From germline, CDR1 is SGHTA and CDR2 FQGNSA. CDR3 length equals 17 residues. CDR3 region: CASSPPYDSEGNQPQHF. The CDR3 nucleotides read TGTGCCAGCAGCCCACCTTACGACAGCGAGGGCAATCAGCCCCAGCATTTT.

This clonotype was counted only a few times. The genes are TRBV27 and TRBJ1-5, with D maybe TRBD1 (5 bases). The ends were cut back, 0 bases at V and 9 bases at J, with 9 bases in the middle. Germline CDR1 and CDR2: MNHEY and SMNVEV (reference sequence). The CDR3 runs to 13 residues. CDR3 in amino acids: CASSLSGDSPQHF. The CDR3 region has the DNA TGTGCCAGCAGTTTATCGGGGGATTCGCCCCAGCATTTT.

This clonotype was recorded many times. The chain joins TRBV20-1 to TRBJ1-5; tentatively, D is TRBD1 (5 bases). The germline V gene has CDR1 DFQATT and CDR2 SNEGSKA (reference sequence). CDR3 length equals 13 residues. V was cut by 7 bases and J by 7 bases, with 17 bases left in between. CDR3 region: CSVGQGVWQPQHF. The CDR3 DNA reads TGCAGTGTTGGCCAGGGTGTGTGGCAGCCCCAGCATTTT.

This chain joins TRBV5-4 and TRBJ1-2; 8 bases map to TRBD1. The CDR3 totals 14 residues. Per the germline V gene, CDR1 is SGHNT and CDR2 is YYREEE (reference sequence). Germline trimming cut 5 bases from V and 6 bases from J; bases unmatched to any gene: 9. The CDR3 nucleotides are TGTGCCAGCAGACTCACCGGGACAGGAGATGGCTACACCTTC. It specifies CASRLTGTGDGYTF.

With respect to this clonotype: This likely comes from a read error, as the CDR3 has no conserved phenylalanine or tryptophan at its end. The chain combines TRBV12-3 or TRBV12-4 with TRBJ2-5; 8 bases match TRBD1. The CDR3 has 13 residues. After removal of 7 bases from V and 5 bases from J, the junction contained 6 bases not matched to a gene. The CDR3 loop is CASMVRGQETQYL. The CDR3 DNA follows: TGTGCCAGCATGGTCAGGGGGCAGGAGACCCAGTACCTC.

This clonotype was seen at least ten times. The CDR3 region has the DNA TGTGCCAGCAGTTACTCGTTGACCAGCCATCAGCCCCAGCATTTT. Translating gives CASSYSLTSHQPQHF. The chain has TRBV6-5 and TRBJ1-5; D is undetermined. The CDR3 covers 15 residues. The germline CDR1 and CDR2 sequences are MNHEY and SVGAGI. Trimming pared 0 bases from V and 5 bases from J, leaving 11 bases between.

This clonotype was detected many times. The chain uses TRBV11-2 and TRBJ1-1; TRBD1 agrees at 7 bases. With 8 bases clipped from V and 4 bases from J, the junction kept 7 bases outside the gene matches. The germline V gene has CDR1 SGHAT and CDR2 FQNNGV. CDR3 length: 13 amino acids. The CDR3 loop is CASGATGSTEAFF. The DNA for the CDR3 is TGTGCCAGCGGTGCGACAGGGAGCACTGAAGCTTTCTTT.